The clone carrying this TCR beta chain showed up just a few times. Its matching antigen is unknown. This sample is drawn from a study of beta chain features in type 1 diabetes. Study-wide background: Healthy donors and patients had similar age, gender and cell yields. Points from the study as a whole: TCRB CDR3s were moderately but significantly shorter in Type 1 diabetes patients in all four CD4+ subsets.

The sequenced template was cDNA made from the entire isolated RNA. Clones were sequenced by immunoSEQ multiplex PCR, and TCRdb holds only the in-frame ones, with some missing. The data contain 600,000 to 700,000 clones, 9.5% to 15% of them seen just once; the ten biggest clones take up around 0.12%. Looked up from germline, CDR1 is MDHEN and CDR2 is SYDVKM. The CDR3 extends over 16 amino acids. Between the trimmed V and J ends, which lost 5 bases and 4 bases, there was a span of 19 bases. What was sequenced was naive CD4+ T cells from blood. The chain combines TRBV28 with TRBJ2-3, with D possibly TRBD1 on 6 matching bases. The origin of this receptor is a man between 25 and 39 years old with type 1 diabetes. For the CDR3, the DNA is TGTGCCAGCAGTCCCATGGGGGCAGGGGTTTCAGATACGCAGTATTTT. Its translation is CASSPMGAGVSDTQYF.